This T cell receptor beta chain was sequenced in a study of lymphopenia after photon versus proton radiotherapy. Turning to this clone: Its antigen is not known.

Assay used: immunoSEQ multiplex PCR; TCRdb lists only in-frame clones, some missing. The repertoire holds tens of thousands of clones, with roughly 90% as singletons. Whole-study results and caveats: Proton therapy kept repertoires fairly stable, unlike photons, which gained effector/memory cells. Survival link was tested only in deceased patients; proton benefit remains a possibility.

The source material was peripheral blood, sampled from a patient treated with photon-based radiotherapy. The sequence derives from a middle-aged woman with cholangiocarcinoma.

CDR3 region: CASSRGTGGSYEQYF. In DNA, the CDR3 is TGTGCCAGTAGCCGCGGGACAGGGGGCTCCTACGAGCAGTACTTC. V gene TRBV19 combines with J gene TRBJ2-7; 11 bases align to TRBD1. V shed 6 bases, J shed 0 bases, and the junction held 4 bases outside the gene matches. Germline assignment: CDR1 LNHDA and CDR2 SQIVND (reference sequence). CDR3 length: 15 amino acids.